The 8 T cell receptor beta chains listed next were all sequenced from one sample in a study of T-cell memory formation after mild COVID-19. TCRdb analysed the 5' RACE reads with MiXCR anew, one entry per CDR3 protein. Here the sample spans 530,000 or so distinct CDR3 sequences, roughly 17% being singletons. The sequenced material came from PBMCs or a T cell subset sorted from them (not recorded which). The receptors originated from an adult woman who had mild COVID-19 (a few samples of this study predate the infection). Cell type and time point are not known.

V is TRBV19 and J is TRBJ2-7; perhaps TRBD2 as D (5 bases). There are 13 residues in the CDR3. The germline CDR1 and CDR2 sequences are LNHDA and SQIVND (reference sequence). Trimming stripped 5 bases from V and 7 bases from J, with 15 bases between. The CDR3 coding sequence is TGTGCCAGTAGTTCCCGCGGGTTGGGGGAGCAGTACTTC. This encodes CASSSRGLGEQYF. The variable domain in full, completed from reference TRBV19 and TRBJ2-7, reads DGGITQSPKYLFRKEGQNVTLSCEQNLNHDAMYWYRQDPGQGLRLIYYSQIVNDFQKGDIAEGYSVSREKKESFPLTVTSAQKNPTAFYLCASSSRGLGEQYFGPGTRLTVT.

This clonotype was observed at least ten times. The V gene is TRBV3-1, the J gene TRBJ2-7; 9 bases align to TRBD1. Germline values: CDR1 LGHDT, CDR2 YNNKEL (reference sequence). This CDR3 has 15 amino acids. Losses at the gene ends were 4 bases for V and 3 bases for J; bases not matched to a gene: 7. Written as DNA, the CDR3 is TGTGCCAGCAGCCTAGGCGGACAGGGGATCTACGAGCAGTACTTC. This sequence encodes CASSLGGQGIYEQYF.

The chain has TRBV4-2 and TRBJ1-5; tentatively, D is TRBD1 (5 bases). The V gene's germline CDR1 is LGHNA and CDR2 YNFKEQ. V lost 0 bases and J lost 7, with 16 bases in between. The CDR3 has 16 residues. CDR3 DNA: TGTGCCAGCAGCCAAGATGGGGACGTTAGAAACCAGCCCCAGCATTTT. Protein sequence: CASSQDGDVRNQPQHF.

This clonotype has a handful of counts. CDR3: CASNRFATSTDTQYF. Written as DNA, the CDR3 is TGTGCCAGCAATCGCTTCGCCACTAGCACAGATACGCAGTATTTT. The rearrangement uses TRBV6-5 and TRBJ2-3; D uncertain. The CDR3 runs to 15 residues. Germline V gene data show CDR1 as MNHEY and CDR2 as SVGAGI. V lost 7 bases and J lost 0, with 14 bases in between.

The CDR3 loop reads CASSLLSVHEQYF. The CDR3 nucleotides read TGCGCCAGCAGCTTGCTGAGTGTCCACGAGCAGTACTTC. This chain connects TRBV5-1 to TRBJ2-7; no clear D. The CDR3 loop spans 13 amino acids. Germline V gene lookup returns CDR1 SGHRS and CDR2 YFSETQ. V lost 1 base and J 5 bases, leaving 10 bases between the germline ends.

In this sample, this clonotype turned up a few times. V and J are TRBV5-1 and TRBJ2-7; 7 positions match TRBD2. In germline, CDR1 is SGHRS, CDR2 YFSETQ. J lost 2 bases, V lost 1 base, and 6 bases had no gene match. The CDR3 covers 15 residues. The CDR3 reads CASSLSSGYAYEQYF. CDR3 in DNA: TGCGCCAGCAGCTTGTCTAGCGGTTACGCCTACGAGCAGTACTTC.

This clonotype was counted between two and nine times. The chain links TRBV29-1 to TRBJ2-3, with 10 bases fitting TRBD2. Per the germline V gene, CDR1 is SQVTM and CDR2 is ANQGSEA. The CDR3 consists of 13 residues. The V segment lost 4 bases and the J segment 7 bases; nucleotides outside the gene matches: 5. This CDR3 reads CSVVLAGMYTQYF. CDR3 sequence (DNA): TGCAGCGTTGTACTAGCGGGAATGTATACGCAGTATTTT.

This CDR3 reads CAISERVGEKRTEAFF. Written as DNA, the CDR3 is TGTGCCATCAGTGAGAGAGTGGGGGAAAAACGGACTGAAGCTTTCTTT. The gene calls are TRBV10-3 and TRBJ1-1; the D gene is possibly TRBD1 (5 bases). V was trimmed by 2 bases and J by 5 bases, leaving 18 bases between them. The CDR3 contains 16 residues. The V gene's germline CDR1 is ENHRY and CDR2 SYGVKD.